Listed below are T cell receptor beta chains from one sample, sequenced in a study of T cell responses to AZD1222 COVID-19 vaccine. Assay: immunoSEQ multiplex PCR; the TCRdb copy retains only in-frame clones and omits some. The sample lists 150,000 or so clones; 88% were seen once. The sequencing here drew on peripheral blood, taken on day 0 of AZD1222 vaccination. The receptors were gathered from an adult in good health. Both conserved end residues are part of each CDR3. A D gene is named only where the DNA matches it firmly.

J gene	D gene	CDR3 length	V gene	CDR3 protein
TRBJ1-2	-	18	TRBV21-1	CASSKVSHWGRQNYGYTF
TRBJ1-3	-	15	TRBV5-6	CASSKIQEFGNTIYF
TRBJ2-7	-	12	TRBV21-1	CASQVPVWEQYF
TRBJ2-1	-	16	TRBV5-1	CASSLAYGGSYNEQFF
TRBJ1-1	-	15	TRBV9	CASSAVPGRYTEAFF
TRBJ1-1	-	14	TRBV7-9	CASSPKDTNTEAFF
TRBJ1-1	TRBD1	12	TRBV6-5	CASSRQGGAAFF
TRBJ2-7	-	13	TRBV14	CASSQGLGSGQYF
TRBJ1-2	-	14	TRBV5-1	CASSTYTANYGYTF
TRBJ2-4	TRBD1	16	TRBV19	CASTQTGVVGKNIQYF
TRBJ2-7	-	13	TRBV5-1	CASSSGQRYEQYF
TRBJ2-2	TRBD2	15	TRBV2	CASSGTSGNTGELFF
TRBJ2-5	-	12	TRBV7-9	CASSLSGETQYF
TRBJ2-5	TRBD2	14	TRBV2	CASRSGGIIETQYF
TRBJ1-2	TRBD1	14	TRBV6-2/TRBV6-3	CASSSQDRDYGYTF
TRBJ1-2	TRBD1	15	TRBV11-2	CASSLGIRTGGGYTF
TRBJ2-1	-	13	TRBV5-1	CASGGGGDNEQFF
TRBJ1-5	-	16	TRBV11-2	CASNLVTAGLGQPQHF
TRBJ1-1	-	13	TRBV19	CASSPGPGTEAFF
TRBJ2-1	TRBD2	21	TRBV7-8	CASSLRGAGLAGPVSYNEQFF
TRBJ1-2	-	15	TRBV5-1	CASSTGTLANYGYTF
TRBJ1-3	-	15	TRBV7-2	CASSAQGFTGNTIYF
TRBJ2-5	-	14	TRBV6-5	CASSRTRGIGPQYF
TRBJ1-2	-	14	TRBV6-6	CASSPTGKNYGYTF
TRBJ2-1	-	13	TRBV6-2/TRBV6-3	CASSYLGYNEQFF
TRBJ1-1	TRBD1	14	TRBV7-9	CASSHRDRNTEAFF
TRBJ1-5	TRBD1	14	TRBV29-1	CSVASGTGVQPQHF
TRBJ1-1	-	15	TRBV19	CASSPRDRKITEAFF
TRBJ1-2	-	13	TRBV12-5	CASGLERYYGYTF
TRBJ1-1	TRBD1	15	TRBV6-2/TRBV6-3	CASSLGGGGRTEAFF
TRBJ2-5	-	15	TRBV14	CASSQVGGPRETQYF
TRBJ1-5	-	15	TRBV7-2	CASSLSGGANQPQHF
TRBJ1-2	TRBD1	14	TRBV7-2	CASSPGTGGWGYTF
TRBJ1-2	-	13	TRBV28	CASSLGGNYGYTF
TRBJ2-7	-	15	TRBV4-1	CASSQEIRTFHEQYF
TRBJ2-3	-	13	TRBV29-1	CSTSMGVTDTQYF
TRBJ1-5	-	15	TRBV10-1	CASSEMGAGNQPQHF
TRBJ1-5	TRBD1	14	TRBV10-3	CAISEGQDNQPQHF
TRBJ1-1	TRBD1	16	TRBV5-4	CASSSGTGNLNTEAFF
TRBJ2-7	-	17	TRBV3-1/TRBV3-2	CASSQLWNRGGNYEQYF
TRBJ2-1	TRBD2	14	TRBV10-1	CASTSSGTYNEQFF
TRBJ2-3	-	12	TRBV6-2/TRBV6-3	CASTPPDQEQYF
TRBJ1-1	-	15	TRBV5-4	CASSLKQPPNTEAFF
TRBJ1-1	TRBD1	12	TRBV29-1	CSGGQALSEAFF
TRBJ1-5	-	15	TRBV3-1/TRBV3-2	CASSQEGGAGQPQHF
TRBJ1-5	TRBD1	15	TRBV6-5	CASSKRQGSDQPQHF
TRBJ1-6	-	13	TRBV6-5	CASSPQRNSPLHF
TRBJ1-2	TRBD1	16	TRBV7-9	CASSFPTPGQGGGYTF